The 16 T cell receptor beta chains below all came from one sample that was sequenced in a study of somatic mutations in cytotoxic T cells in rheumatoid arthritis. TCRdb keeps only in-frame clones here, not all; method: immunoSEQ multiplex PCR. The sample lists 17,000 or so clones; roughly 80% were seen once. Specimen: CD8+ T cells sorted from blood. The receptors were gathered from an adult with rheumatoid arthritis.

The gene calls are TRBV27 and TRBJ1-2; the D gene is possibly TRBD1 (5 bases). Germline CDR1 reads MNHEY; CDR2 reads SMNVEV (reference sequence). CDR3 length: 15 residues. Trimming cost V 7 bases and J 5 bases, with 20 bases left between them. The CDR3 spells CASNPVGRRAYGYTF. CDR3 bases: TGTGCCAGCAACCCGGTGGGGCGCAGGGCTTATGGCTACACCTTC.

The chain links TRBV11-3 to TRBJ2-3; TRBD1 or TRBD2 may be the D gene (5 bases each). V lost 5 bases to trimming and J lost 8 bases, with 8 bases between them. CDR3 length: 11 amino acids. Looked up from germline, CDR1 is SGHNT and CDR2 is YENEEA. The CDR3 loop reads CASSRGGTQYF. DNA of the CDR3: TGTGCCAGCAGCCGTGGGGGTACGCAGTATTTT.

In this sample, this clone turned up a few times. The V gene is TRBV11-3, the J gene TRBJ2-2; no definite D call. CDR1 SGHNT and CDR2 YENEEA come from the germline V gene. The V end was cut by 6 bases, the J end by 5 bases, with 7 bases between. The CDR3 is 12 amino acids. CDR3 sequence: CASRDRTGELFF. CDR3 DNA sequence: TGTGCCAGCAGAGATAGAACCGGGGAGCTGTTTTTT.

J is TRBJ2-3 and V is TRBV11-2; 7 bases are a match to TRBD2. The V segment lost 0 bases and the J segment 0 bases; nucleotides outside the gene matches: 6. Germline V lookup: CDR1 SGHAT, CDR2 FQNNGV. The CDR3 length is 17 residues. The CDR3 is CASSLDGRGYSTDTQYF. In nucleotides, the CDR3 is TGTGCCAGCAGCTTAGATGGGCGGGGGTATAGCACAGATACGCAGTATTTT.

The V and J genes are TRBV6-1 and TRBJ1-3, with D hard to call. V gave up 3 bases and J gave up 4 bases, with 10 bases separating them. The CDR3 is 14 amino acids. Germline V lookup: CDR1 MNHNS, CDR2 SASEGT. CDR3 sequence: CASSDGVSGNTIYF. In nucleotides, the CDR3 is TGTGCCAGCAGTGATGGGGTGTCGGGAAACACCATATATTTT.

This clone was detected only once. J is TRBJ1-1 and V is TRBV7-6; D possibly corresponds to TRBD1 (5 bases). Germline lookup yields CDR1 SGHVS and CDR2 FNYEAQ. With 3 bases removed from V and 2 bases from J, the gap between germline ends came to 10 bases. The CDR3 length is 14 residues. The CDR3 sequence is CASSFGGQNTEAFF. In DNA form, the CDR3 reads TGTGCCAGCAGCTTTGGGGGTCAAAACACTGAAGCTTTCTTT.

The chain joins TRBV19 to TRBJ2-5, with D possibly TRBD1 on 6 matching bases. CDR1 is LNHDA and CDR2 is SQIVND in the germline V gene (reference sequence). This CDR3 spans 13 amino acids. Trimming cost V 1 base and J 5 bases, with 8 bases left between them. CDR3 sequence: CASSIVRGETQYF. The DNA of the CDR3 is TGTGCCAGTAGTATAGTAAGGGGGGAGACCCAGTACTTC. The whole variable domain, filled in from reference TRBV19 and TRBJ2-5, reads DGGITQSPKYLFRKEGQNVTLSCEQNLNHDAMYWYRQDPGQGLRLIYYSQIVNDFQKGDIAEGYSVSREKKESFPLTVTSAQKNPTAFYLCASSIVRGETQYFGPGTRLLVL.

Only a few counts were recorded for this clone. The CDR3 protein is CASSQDRQAYNEQFF. CDR3 sequence (DNA): TGCGCCAGCAGCCAAGATCGACAAGCCTACAATGAGCAGTTCTTC. The V call is TRBV4-1, the J call TRBJ2-1; D remains unclear. Per the germline V gene, CDR1 is MGHRA and CDR2 is YSYEKL. The CDR3 totals 15 residues. V was shortened by 0 bases and J by 2 bases, with 8 bases between the two germline ends.

CDR3 coding DNA: TGTGCCAGCGCCTCCGGGACTCGGCAGTATTTT. Residues: CASASGTRQYF. J is TRBJ2-3 and V is TRBV19; possible D gene TRBD2, 6 bases. Trimming took off 9 bases at V and 11 bases at J, with 15 bases between the two ends. Germline assignment: CDR1 LNHDA and CDR2 SQIVND (reference sequence). This CDR3 region has 11 residues.

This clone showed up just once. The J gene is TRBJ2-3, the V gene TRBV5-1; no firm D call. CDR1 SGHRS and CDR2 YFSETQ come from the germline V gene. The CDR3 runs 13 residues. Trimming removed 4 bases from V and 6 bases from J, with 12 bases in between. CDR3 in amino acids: CASSTPRTDTQYF. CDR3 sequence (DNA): TGCGCCAGCAGCACCCCAAGGACGGATACGCAGTATTTT.

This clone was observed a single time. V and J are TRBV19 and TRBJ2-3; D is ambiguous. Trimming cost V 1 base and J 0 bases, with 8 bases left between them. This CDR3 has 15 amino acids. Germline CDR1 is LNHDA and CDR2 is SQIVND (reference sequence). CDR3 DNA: TGTGCCAGTAGTATAGCCAGGCCTAGCACAGATACGCAGTATTTT. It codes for CASSIARPSTDTQYF.

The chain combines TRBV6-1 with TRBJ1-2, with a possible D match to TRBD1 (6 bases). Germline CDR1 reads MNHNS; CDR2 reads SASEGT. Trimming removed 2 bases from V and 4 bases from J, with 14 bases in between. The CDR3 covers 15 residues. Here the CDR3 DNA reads TGTGCCAGCAGTGAATACTTAGGGGGGCCCTATGGCTACACCTTC. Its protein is CASSEYLGGPYGYTF.

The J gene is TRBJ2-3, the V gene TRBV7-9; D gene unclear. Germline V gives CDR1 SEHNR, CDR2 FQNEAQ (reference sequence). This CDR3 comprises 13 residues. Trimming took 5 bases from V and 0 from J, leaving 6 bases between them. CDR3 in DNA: TGTGCCAGCAGCGATTTTAGCACAGATACGCAGTATTTT. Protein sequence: CASSDFSTDTQYF.

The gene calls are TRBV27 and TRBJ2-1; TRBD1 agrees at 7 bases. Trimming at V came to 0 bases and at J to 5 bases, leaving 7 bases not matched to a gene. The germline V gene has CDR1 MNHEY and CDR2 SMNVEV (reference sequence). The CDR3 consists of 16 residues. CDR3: CASSLSPGQLNNEQFF. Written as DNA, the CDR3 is TGTGCCAGCAGTTTATCGCCGGGACAGCTAAACAATGAGCAGTTCTTC.

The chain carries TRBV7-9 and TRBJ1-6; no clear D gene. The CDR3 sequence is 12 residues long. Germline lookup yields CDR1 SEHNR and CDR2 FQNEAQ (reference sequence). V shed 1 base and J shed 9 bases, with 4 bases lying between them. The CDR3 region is CASSLGGSPLHF. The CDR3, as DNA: TGTGCCAGCAGCTTAGGGGGTTCACCCCTCCACTTT.

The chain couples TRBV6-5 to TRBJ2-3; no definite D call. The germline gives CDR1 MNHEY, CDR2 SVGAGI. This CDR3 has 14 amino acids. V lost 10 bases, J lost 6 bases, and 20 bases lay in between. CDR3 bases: TGTGCCACCGCCCTCGTGGTGGGTTACGATACGCAGTATTTT. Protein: CATALVVGYDTQYF.